This T cell receptor beta chain was recorded in a study of blood T cell repertoires in COVID-19 (dated by TCRdb to the early 2020s). Some background on the complete study: Samples covering the acute and convalescent phases of COVID-19 were provided by collaborators in the United States, Italy and Spain. The prospective study material was composed of cDNA or gDNA derived from T cells, B-cell-depleted T cells, or PBMCs. The dataset comprised deeply sampled blood TCRbeta repertoires from subjects exposed to, actively infected with, or recovered from COVID-19. The repertoires were released in a freely available public database meant as a resource for research on the immune response to SARS-CoV-2. Samples were obtained from the ongoing ImmuneRACE study (first 160 participants) and from 1,254 subjects provided by 6 global collaborators. The sample metadata nearly always contained a de-identified subject ID, COVID-19 status, age in years and sex. Where available, HLA class I and class II types were taken from metadata supplied by the sample provider and were not determined by assay-based typing. Broad study findings and their caveats: Clinical and demographic metadata were provided uncurated, with the amount varying by source and participant.

Collaborating institutions collected whole blood in K2EDTA tubes following their own protocols. Collaborator samples were shipped for TCRbeta analysis as frozen whole blood, isolated PBMCs, or DNA extracted from either sample type. The V end loses 4 bases and the J end loses 12 bases, and a stretch of 10 bases separates them. The cysteine opens and the phenylalanine closes a CDR3 of 11 amino acids. Here the CDR3 DNA is all that survives: 33 bases in frame from base 1. In the germline V gene, CDR1 corresponds to MNHEY and CDR2 to SVGAGI. Concerning this clone itself: There is no known antigen for this receptor. The record has no base qualities; no much larger clone is one base away.

The immunoSEQ Assay, a bias-controlled multiplex PCR, was used to amplify TCRbeta CDR3 regions from genomic DNA. The authors' pipeline ran thus. Nucleated cell counts per sample were estimated from amplification of reference gene primers within the assay. Sequence reads were collapsed and filtered to measure the absolute abundance of every unique TCRbeta CDR3 rearrangement. Productive Simpson clonality was computed per sample as the square root of Simpson's diversity index over productive rearrangements. This is the immuneACCESS table as TCRdb keeps it, with only in-frame sequences that have V and J called. A part of the clones is gone; compared with another copy, unresolved V genes explain less than half, and the rest is unexplained. That table furnishes V, J and clone size, whereas the DNA furnished D and trimming. The sample contains approximately 76,000 clones, about 89% of them found a single time. The ten biggest clones cover 1.5% to 2.5% of the sample.

Sequences were obtained from peripheral blood. This TCR was recovered from a woman in her fifties or sixties with acute or convalescent COVID-19. Recombination linked TRBV6-5 to TRBJ2-1, with the D gene not clear enough to name. CDR3 sequence: CASSSSFGQFF. The nucleotide sequence is TGTGCCAGCAGTTCTAGTTTTGGGCAGTTCTTC.